These 26 T cell receptor beta chains share one sample of origin, sequenced in a study of blood T cells in healthy people across ages. Through a sample-barcoded 5' primer and a J-beta primer mix, a second PCR was run for 7 to 11 cycles. TCRdb called the 5' RACE reads again in MiXCR, with one record for every CDR3 protein. The table lists some 1.5 million distinct CDR3 sequences, 28% of them singletons, with approximately 7.7% in the top ten. The sample taken for sequencing was blood. These receptors were obtained from a woman between 25 and 40 years old in good health.

At least ten counts were recorded for this clonotype. V and J are TRBV7-6 and TRBJ2-1; TRBD1 is a possible D gene (5 bases). This CDR3 contains 15 residues. V was pared by 5 bases and J by 1 base, with 12 bases between. The V gene's germline CDR1 is SGHVS and CDR2 FNYEAQ. The CDR3 loop is CASSPTDRSYNEQFF. CDR3 coding DNA: TGTGCCAGCAGCCCGACAGATCGGTCCTACAATGAGCAGTTCTTC.

The chain has TRBV3-1 and TRBJ2-7; a possible D gene is TRBD2 (5 bases). Germline V lookup: CDR1 LGHDT, CDR2 YNNKEL (reference sequence). The CDR3 has 14 residues. V gave up 1 base and J gave up 7 bases, with 14 bases separating them. CDR3 coding DNA: TGTGCCAGCAGCCAAGCGACTATCGGGCATGAGCAGTACTTC. The encoded protein is CASSQATIGHEQYF.

The chain links TRBV4-2 to TRBJ2-5, with TRBD2 matching 7 bases. This CDR3 is 18 amino acids long. The V and J ends lost 0 bases and 5 bases, in that order; junction bases with no gene match: 15. Germline V gene data show CDR1 as LGHNA and CDR2 as YNFKEQ. CDR3 protein: CASSQDGGGGGPGETQYF. The DNA for the CDR3 is TGTGCCAGCAGCCAAGATGGTGGCGGCGGGGGACCAGGGGAGACCCAGTACTTC.

The V call is TRBV5-6, the J call TRBJ1-2, with D possibly matching TRBD1 (6 bases). This CDR3 region has 14 residues. CDR1 and CDR2 from the germline V gene are SGHDT and YYEEEE. Between the trimmed V and J ends, which lost 4 bases and 6 bases, there was a span of 16 bases. The CDR3 loop is CASSPRGPNHGYTF. The CDR3 DNA reads as TGTGCCAGCAGCCCGCGGGGGCCGAACCATGGCTACACCTTC.

The chain employs TRBV12-3 or TRBV12-4 and TRBJ2-7, with TRBD1 as a possible D gene (6 bases). The CDR3 has 15 amino acids. Trimming removed 5 bases at V and 1 base at J, with 15 bases between. The CDR3 is CASSQTGYSSYEQYF. CDR3 nucleotides: TGTGCCAGCAGTCAAACAGGGTACAGTTCCTACGAGCAGTACTTC.

This clonotype occurred a few times. The J gene is TRBJ2-1, the V gene TRBV7-2, with a tentative D call TRBD1 (6 bases). Germline V gene lookup returns CDR1 SGHTA and CDR2 FQGNSA. V was pared by 1 base and J by 9 bases, with 13 bases between. This CDR3 spans 14 amino acids. The DNA of the CDR3 is TGTGCCAGCAGCTTAGTGGACAGCCGGGGTGAGCAGTTCTTC. It translates to CASSLVDSRGEQFF. The full variable domain, with the rest looked up from reference TRBV7-2 and TRBJ2-1, is GAGVSQSPSNKVTEKGKDVELRCDPISGHTALYWYRQSLGQGLEFLIYFQGNSAPDKSGLPSDRFSAERTGGSVSTLTIQRTQQEDSAVYLCASSLVDSRGEQFFGPGTRLTVL.

This clonotype came up many times. The V and J genes are TRBV7-2 and TRBJ2-5; 12 bases fit TRBD2. Looked up from germline, CDR1 is SGHTA and CDR2 is FQGNSA. The trim removed 6 bases at V and 0 bases at J, leaving 2 bases unmatched. This CDR3 is built from 15 residues. This CDR3 reads CASRGTSGYQETQYF. The CDR3 nucleotides read TGTGCCAGCAGGGGGACTAGCGGGTACCAAGAGACCCAGTACTTC.

This chain uses TRBV5-1 with TRBJ1-2, with D possibly TRBD1 on 6 matching bases. This CDR3 region has 14 residues. Germline V CDR1 and CDR2: SGHRS, YFSETQ. The V gene lost 4 bases and the J gene lost 8 bases, with 18 bases spanning the gap. As DNA, the CDR3 is TGCGCCAGCAGCCTCCAACAGGGAATGGGGGGCTACACCTTC. This translates into CASSLQQGMGGYTF.

Concerning this clonotype itself: The junction does not match germline at one end; this may be a read error. The chain couples TRBV14 to TRBJ1-1, with D perhaps matching TRBD1 (6 bases). The CDR3 covers 13 residues. Germline values: CDR1 SGHDN, CDR2 FVKESK. CDR3 protein: CASSQGGLTEAFF. CDR3 coding DNA: TGTGCCAGCAGTCAAGGGGGATTGACTGAAGCTTTCTTT.

The table lists this clonotype with many counts. The V call is TRBV5-5, the J call TRBJ1-5, with D possibly TRBD1 on 6 matching bases. The CDR3 loop spans 15 amino acids. Trimming shortened V by 5 bases and J by 2 bases, and 14 bases separated the two germline ends. CDR1 and CDR2 (germline): SGHKS, YYEKEE (reference sequence). The CDR3 reads CASSLTGHGNQPQHF. CDR3 nucleotide sequence: TGTGCCAGCAGTCTAACGGGACACGGCAATCAGCCCCAGCATTTT.

This clonotype was counted only a few times. The chain has TRBV20-1 and TRBJ2-5; D perhaps matches TRBD2 (6 bases). The CDR3 consists of 14 residues. V lost 5 bases, J lost 5 bases, and 18 bases lay in between. Germline values: CDR1 DFQATT, CDR2 SNEGSKA (reference sequence). The CDR3 protein is CSALRTFGGETQYF. The DNA for the CDR3 is TGCAGTGCTCTTAGGACATTTGGGGGGGAGACCCAGTACTTC.

V usage is TRBV30 and J usage is TRBJ2-1; no definite D call. The V and J ends lost 2 bases and 6 bases respectively, with 14 bases between them. From germline, CDR1 is GTSNPN and CDR2 SVGIG (reference sequence). The CDR3 contains 14 residues. DNA for the CDR3: TGTGCCTGGAGTCGTCAGCCCCAGCGCAATGAGCAGTTCTTC. It encodes CAWSRQPQRNEQFF.

V usage is TRBV5-1 and J usage is TRBJ2-4; D is undetermined. TRBJ2-7 explains the end of the DNA better; the J call may be wrong. Germline values: CDR1 SGHRS, CDR2 YFSETQ. CDR3 length: 13 amino acids. The CDR3 spells CASSYPETYEQYF. The CDR3 DNA is TGCGCCAGCAGCTATCCAGAAACCTACGAGCAGTACTTC.

This clonotype was seen only a few times. The chain couples TRBV7-9 to TRBJ2-7; 7 bases fit TRBD2. V was pared by 1 base and J by 3 bases, with 3 bases of the junction left unmatched. Germline CDR1 reads SEHNR; CDR2 reads FQNEAQ (reference sequence). This CDR3 region has 14 residues. CDR3 bases: TGTGCCAGCAGCTTAGGCCGGGACTACTACGAGCAGTACTTC. It translates to CASSLGRDYYEQYF. Combining the CDR3 with reference TRBV7-9 and TRBJ2-7 gives the whole variable domain DTGVSQNPRHKITKRGQNVTFRCDPISEHNRLYWYRQTLGQGPEFLTYFQNEAQLEKSRLLSDRFSAERPKGSFSTLEIQRTEQGDSAMYLCASSLGRDYYEQYFGPGTRLTVT.

A few counts support this clonotype. The chain is built from TRBV20-1 and TRBJ1-2; weak D call: TRBD1 (5 bases). Between the trimmed V and J ends, which lost 7 bases and 4 bases, there was a span of 10 bases. The CDR3 covers 11 residues. Germline values: CDR1 DFQATT, CDR2 SNEGSKA (reference sequence). The CDR3 coding sequence is TGCAGTGTCTGGACAACCTATGGCTACACCTTC. This encodes CSVWTTYGYTF.

J is TRBJ1-2 and V is TRBV15; TRBD1 might be the D (6 bases). The CDR3 spans 15 residues. Per the germline V gene, CDR1 is LNHNV and CDR2 is YYDKDF (reference sequence). Trimming took 2 bases from V and 4 from J, leaving 14 bases between them. The CDR3 DNA is TGTGCCACCAGCAGAACACAGGGTTTGGTCTATGGCTACACCTTC. Protein product: CATSRTQGLVYGYTF.

This clonotype occurred a few times. A read error is possible here, since a much larger clone lies one base away. This CDR3 is CASNSRGSGANVLTF. The DNA of the CDR3 is TGCGCCAGCAACTCCAGGGGCTCTGGGGCCAACGTCCTGACTTTC. This chain joins TRBV5-1 and TRBJ2-6, with D maybe TRBD1 (6 bases). V shed 6 bases and J shed 0 bases, with 10 bases lying between them. The germline gives CDR1 SGHRS, CDR2 YFSETQ. The CDR3 spans 15 residues. Supplemented by reference TRBV5-1 and TRBJ2-6, the full variable domain reads KAGVTQTPRYLIKTRGQQVTLSCSPISGHRSVSWYQQTPGQGLQFLFEYFSETQRNKGNFPGRFSGRQFSNSRSEMNVSTLELGDSALYLCASNSRGSGANVLTFGAGSRLTVL.

This clonotype was seen more than once but under ten times. This sequence joins TRBV20-1 and TRBJ2-1, with 7 bases fitting TRBD2. This CDR3 is 12 amino acids long. Trimming removed 6 bases from V and 9 bases from J; junction bases left unmatched: 8. Per the germline V gene, CDR1 is DFQATT and CDR2 is SNEGSKA (reference sequence). CDR3 sequence reads: CSAAREGGEQFF. The DNA of the CDR3 is TGCAGTGCCGCGAGGGAGGGCGGTGAGCAGTTCTTC.

The chain combines TRBV6-5 with TRBJ1-1; TRBD1 might be the D (5 bases). This CDR3 has 15 amino acids. Between the trimmed V and J ends, which lost 1 base and 0 bases, there was a span of 9 bases. Germline CDR1 and CDR2: MNHEY and SVGAGI. CDR3 in amino acids: CASSYFGTVNTEAFF. The CDR3 nucleotides are TGTGCCAGCAGTTACTTCGGGACGGTGAACACTGAAGCTTTCTTT.

This clonotype was found many times. The rearrangement links TRBV7-2 to TRBJ2-7, with 11 positions matching TRBD2. This CDR3 is built from 15 residues. The trim removed 2 bases at V and 5 bases at J, leaving 5 bases unmatched. Germline-derived CDR1 and CDR2 are SGHTA and FQGNSA. In DNA, the CDR3 is TGTGCCAGCAGCTTAAATAGCGGGGGGGACCACGAGCAGTACTTC. Translated: CASSLNSGGDHEQYF.

The gene calls are TRBV20-1 and TRBJ2-4, with TRBD1 identical over 7 bases. The CDR3 is made up of 14 amino acids. V shed 2 bases and J 13 bases; nucleotides not matched to a gene: 14. Per the germline V gene, CDR1 is DFQATT and CDR2 is SNEGSKA (reference sequence). The CDR3: CSARSPGQYNEQYF. CDR3 DNA sequence: TGCAGTGCTAGATCCCCGGGACAGTACAATGAGCAGTACTTC.

This clonotype was seen a single time. The rearrangement links TRBV18 to TRBJ1-1; no definite D call. CDR1 and CDR2 (germline): KGHSH, LQKENI. Trimming cost V 2 bases and J 1 base, with 8 bases left between them. The CDR3 is made up of 14 amino acids. The CDR3 loop is CASSPGWANTEAFF. CDR3 in DNA: TGTGCCAGCTCACCAGGCTGGGCGAACACTGAAGCTTTCTTT.

This clonotype has a handful of counts. The CDR3 loop reads CASFDDRGGKLFF. As DNA, the CDR3 is TGTGCCAGCTTCGACGACAGGGGAGGAAAACTGTTTTTT. The J gene is TRBJ1-4, the V gene TRBV6-5, with 8 bases matching TRBD1. Losses at the gene ends were 8 bases for V and 10 bases for J; bases not matched to a gene: 9. Germline lookup yields CDR1 MNHEY and CDR2 SVGAGI. This CDR3 is 13 amino acids long.

The chain links TRBV6-1 to TRBJ2-2, with D hard to call. The CDR3 has 13 residues. Deletions cut 8 bases from V and 6 bases from J, with 13 bases between. In germline, CDR1 is MNHNS, CDR2 SASEGT. The CDR3 nucleotides read TGTGCCAGCGGACCGAACGGGTCCGGGGAGCTGTTTTTT. Protein sequence: CASGPNGSGELFF.

Many counts were recorded for this clonotype. The chain employs TRBV6-5 and TRBJ1-2; 12 bases map to TRBD1. In germline, CDR1 is MNHEY, CDR2 SVGAGI. Trimming cost V 6 bases and J 7 bases; bases outside gene matches: 6. This CDR3 contains 14 residues. The CDR3 DNA reads as TGTGCCAGCAGGGCCGGGACAGGGGGCAGTGGCTACACCTTC. Protein product: CASRAGTGGSGYTF.

V gene TRBV20-1 combines with J gene TRBJ2-1; TRBD2 matches at 13 bases. CDR1 is DFQATT, CDR2 SNEGSKA, per germline (reference sequence). J lost 7 bases, V lost 0 bases, and 3 bases had no gene match. This CDR3 has 15 residues. This CDR3 is CSARDQTSGGNEQFF. CDR3 DNA: TGCAGTGCTAGAGATCAGACTAGCGGGGGGAATGAGCAGTTCTTC.